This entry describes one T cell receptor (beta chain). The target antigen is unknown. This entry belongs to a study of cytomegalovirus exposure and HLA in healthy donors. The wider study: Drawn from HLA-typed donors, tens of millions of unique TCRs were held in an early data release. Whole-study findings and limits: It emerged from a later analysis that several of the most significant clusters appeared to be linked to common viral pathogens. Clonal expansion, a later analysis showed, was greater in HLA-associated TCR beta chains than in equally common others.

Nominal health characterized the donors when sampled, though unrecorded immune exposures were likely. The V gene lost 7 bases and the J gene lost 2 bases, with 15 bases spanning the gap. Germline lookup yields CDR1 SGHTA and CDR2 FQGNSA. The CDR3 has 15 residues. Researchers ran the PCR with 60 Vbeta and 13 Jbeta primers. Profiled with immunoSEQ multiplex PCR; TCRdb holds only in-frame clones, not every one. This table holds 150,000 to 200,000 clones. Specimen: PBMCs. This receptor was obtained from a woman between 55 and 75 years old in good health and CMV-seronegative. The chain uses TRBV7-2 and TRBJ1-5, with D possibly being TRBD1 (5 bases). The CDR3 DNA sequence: TGTGCCAGCACGGGGGGTCGGGATGGCAATCAGCCCCAGCATTTT. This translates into CASTGGRDGNQPQHF.